The entry that follows covers one T cell receptor beta chain sequence. This sample stems from a study of blood T cell repertoires in COVID-19. Looking at the study overall: Sources were T cells, B-cell-depleted T cells, or PBMCs; the material itself was cDNA or gDNA.

The ends were cut back, 4 bases at V and 0 bases at J, with 10 bases in the middle. The CDR3 sequence is 14 residues long. Germline V CDR1 and CDR2: SGHRS, YFSETQ. The assay was immunoSEQ multiplex PCR, and TCRdb's table has in-frame clones only and misses some. Among around 320,000 clones, about 90% were seen once, and the ten largest hold about 2.5%. The sequencing sample was made of peripheral blood. V is TRBV5-1 and J is TRBJ1-1; D call uncertain. The clonotype was recovered from a man between 18 and 35 years old with active or convalescent COVID-19. The CDR3 reads CASSLIGLNTEAFF. DNA for the CDR3: TGCGCCAGCAGCCTGATTGGCCTGAACACTGAAGCTTTCTTT.